Given below is one T cell receptor (beta chain) in context. Its antigen is undetermined. The table came from immunoSEQ multiplex PCR; TCRdb's copy has only in-frame clones and leaves some out. Of approximately 58,000 clones listed, roughly 90% are singletons. Separate from the approximately 650-subject first cohort, the roughly 120-subject validation cohort was the one that the donors belonged to. The data stem from a study of cytomegalovirus exposure and HLA in healthy donors. Findings and caveats of the study: One later analysis, an examination of the 100 to 150 validation repertoires, found that first-cohort TCR clusters tended to co-occur in them.

CDR3 size: 12 residues. Trimming left V 4 bases short and J 5 bases short, with 8 bases between. Germline-derived CDR1 and CDR2 are SEHNR and FQNEAQ (reference sequence). The gene calls are TRBV7-9 and TRBJ1-2; D may be TRBD1 (6 bases). Sequences were obtained from PBMCs. The TCR sequence derives from a woman aged 25 to 39 in good health and CMV-seronegative. The CDR3 loop is CASSSQGYGYTF. The CDR3 DNA follows: TGTGCCAGCAGCTCGCAGGGGTATGGCTACACCTTC.